This paragraph reports one T cell receptor beta chain. Its antigen is as yet unknown. The sample is drawn from a study of cytomegalovirus exposure and HLA in healthy donors. Primers: 60 Vbeta forward and 13 Jbeta reverse. Per the authors' pipeline: Unique TCR beta chains totaled some 78 million in a later count, with roughly 11 million of them shared. Profiling relied on immunoSEQ multiplex PCR, and the TCRdb table lists in-frame clones only, not all of them. The V and J calls and clone size come from that table; D and trimming were worked out from the DNA. This table has about 140,000 clones, roughly four fifths appearing once. Trimming shortened V by 3 bases and J by 3 bases, and 8 bases separated the two germline ends. The CDR3 extends over 14 amino acids. Per the germline V gene, CDR1 is SGHVS and CDR2 is FNYEAQ. Broader study findings: In an earlier analysis, productive rearrangement rates for most beta V segments clustered near 87% or 30%.

V gene TRBV7-6 combines with J gene TRBJ1-4, with D hard to call. This receptor was identified in a man aged 18 to 30 in good health and CMV-seropositive. Sequenced sample: PBMCs. The CDR3 here is CASSLIGANEKLFF. The CDR3 nucleotides are TGTGCCAGCAGCTTGATAGGAGCTAATGAAAAACTGTTTTTT.